This entry describes one T cell receptor beta chain. Repertoires were generated with immunoSEQ multiplex PCR, while TCRdb's copy carries only in-frame clones and drops some. The sample includes 400,000 or so clones, around 91% seen only once; the top ten take about 1.6%. The data are from a study of blood T cell repertoires in COVID-19. Across the whole study: Both acute and convalescent COVID-19 samples were obtained from the United States, Italy and Spain.

CDR1 and CDR2 (germline): SGHRS, YFSETQ. The CDR3 contains 14 residues. The ends lost 4 bases at V and 0 bases at J; junction bases unmatched: 3. The V gene is TRBV5-1, the J gene TRBJ2-7, with 8 bases fitting TRBD1. The material sequenced was peripheral blood. This TCR derives from a woman in her 40s with COVID-19, enrolled during active disease. The CDR3 sequence is CASSQDRVSYEQYF. The DNA for the CDR3 is TGCGCCAGCAGCCAGGACAGGGTCTCCTACGAGCAGTACTTC.